The 11 T cell receptor beta chains below all came from one sample that was sequenced in a study of beta chain features in type 1 diabetes. Of the isolated RNA, all was reverse transcribed, and so the sequenced material was expressed TCRB transcripts. Assay used: immunoSEQ multiplex PCR; TCRdb lists only in-frame clones, some missing. Of 850,000 to 900,000 clones in the sample, around a sixth were seen once. Sequencing was performed on naive CD4+ T cells from blood. Receptors were obtained from a woman aged 18-29 years in good health.

There are a few counts of this clone. The rearrangement joins TRBV7-2 to TRBJ1-1; possibly TRBD1 for D (5 bases). The CDR3 is made up of 15 amino acids. Trimming stripped 4 bases from V and 3 bases from J, with 15 bases between. The V gene's germline CDR1 is SGHTA and CDR2 FQGNSA. CDR3 region: CASSYWTIGDTEAFF. CDR3 bases: TGTGCCAGCAGCTACTGGACAATCGGGGACACTGAAGCTTTCTTT.

This clone has a handful of counts. V usage is TRBV4-3 and J usage is TRBJ2-2; the D gene could be TRBD1 or TRBD2 (5 bases each). Germline assignment: CDR1 LGHNA and CDR2 YSLEER. This CDR3 spans 19 amino acids. With 0 bases removed from V and 6 bases from J, the gap between germline ends came to 23 bases. Written as DNA, the CDR3 is TGCGCCAGCAGCCAAGAGGGGACCTCACCGACGGAATTGTCCGGGGAGCTGTTTTTT. It encodes CASSQEGTSPTELSGELFF.

This clone has a handful of counts. V is TRBV5-4 and J is TRBJ1-5; D remains unclear. Germline-derived CDR1 and CDR2 are SGHNT and YYREEE (reference sequence). This CDR3 has 14 amino acids. Trimming pared 6 bases from V and 4 bases from J, leaving 14 bases between. In DNA, the CDR3 is TGTGCCAGCACAGTAGGCCAGGAGAATCAGCCCCAGCATTTT. Translation gives CASTVGQENQPQHF.

This chain links TRBV7-9 with TRBJ2-7, with 8 positions matching TRBD2. Germline lookup yields CDR1 SEHNR and CDR2 FQNEAQ (reference sequence). The CDR3 contains 14 residues. The ends lost 6 bases at V and 5 bases at J; junction bases unmatched: 9. This chain's CDR3 is CASRPIAGLDEQYF. The DNA of the CDR3 is TGTGCCAGCAGACCTATAGCGGGACTCGACGAGCAGTACTTC.

There are a few counts of this clone. The chain combines TRBV18 with TRBJ2-1, with 7 nucleotides matching TRBD2. The CDR3 is 18 amino acids. In germline, CDR1 is KGHSH, CDR2 LQKENI. Trimming took 0 bases from V and 7 from J; bases not matched to a gene: 15. The CDR3 loop is CASSPPEFWTRGPNEQFF. CDR3 DNA sequence: TGTGCCAGCTCACCACCGGAGTTTTGGACTAGGGGCCCTAATGAGCAGTTCTTC.

This chain joins TRBV6-5 and TRBJ1-1; the D is unclear. This CDR3 has 11 residues. Trimming shortened V by 4 bases and J by 3 bases, and 3 bases separated the two germline ends. Germline V CDR1 and CDR2: MNHEY, SVGAGI. CDR3 loop: CASSSDTEAFF. The CDR3 nucleotides read TGTGCCAGCAGTTCCGACACTGAAGCTTTCTTT.

This clone has just a few counts. The V gene is TRBV7-2, the J gene TRBJ2-3; 7 nucleotides line up with TRBD2. V gave up 3 bases and J gave up 5 bases; unmatched junction bases: 14. This CDR3 contains 17 residues. CDR1 is SGHTA and CDR2 is FQGNSA in the germline V gene. CDR3 nucleotides: TGTGCCAGCAGCTTGAGGAGAACTAGCGCTCTGCAAGATACGCAGTATTTT. Residues: CASSLRRTSALQDTQYF. The whole variable domain, remainder taken from reference TRBV7-2 and TRBJ2-3, is GAGVSQSPSNKVTEKGKDVELRCDPISGHTALYWYRQSLGQGLEFLIYFQGNSAPDKSGLPSDRFSAERTGGSVSTLTIQRTQQEDSAVYLCASSLRRTSALQDTQYFGPGTRLTVL.

This clone was counted a few times. This CDR3 is CASSATPVPETQYF. For the CDR3, the DNA is TGTGCCAGCAGCGCAACGCCAGTCCCAGAGACCCAGTACTTC. V is TRBV9 and J is TRBJ2-5, with D unclear. This CDR3 contains 14 residues. The germline V gene has CDR1 SGDLS and CDR2 YYNGEE. The germline V and J ends were trimmed by 3 bases and 4 bases, with 13 bases remaining between them. The full variable domain, in which reference TRBV9 and TRBJ2-5 provide the parts outside the CDR3, is DSGVTQTPKHLITATGQRVTLRCSPRSGDLSVYWYQQSLDQGLQFLIQYYNGEERAKGNILERFSAQQFPDLHSELNLSSLELGDSALYFCASSATPVPETQYFGPGTRLLVL.

This clone was picked up a small number of times. The chain links TRBV6-1 to TRBJ2-7; D is perhaps TRBD2 (5 bases). Trimming cost V 6 bases and J 7 bases, with 13 bases left between them. Germline values: CDR1 MNHNS, CDR2 SASEGT. The CDR3 has 12 residues. Here the CDR3 reads CASSESTGEQYF. The CDR3 DNA reads as TGTGCCAGCAGCGAGAGTACGGGGGAGCAGTACTTC.

This clone appeared a few times. The V and J genes are TRBV23-1 and TRBJ2-3; 9 nucleotides align to TRBD2. TRBV23-1 counts as an open reading frame of uncertain function. The V and J ends lost 2 bases and 8 bases, in that order; junction bases with no gene match: 23. The CDR3 length is 20 residues. The CDR3 is CASSQIGRGCLAGPRGTQYF. CDR3 DNA sequence: TGCGCCAGCAGTCAAATCGGACGGGGGTGTCTAGCGGGGCCCCGTGGTACGCAGTATTTT.

Here the CDR3 DNA reads TGTGCCAGCAGTTACACAGGGGCCTCTGGGGCCAACGTCCTGACTTTC. Amino acids: CASSYTGASGANVLTF. This chain links TRBV6-5 with TRBJ2-6, with TRBD1 identical over 7 bases. The trim removed 2 bases at V and 0 bases at J, leaving 1 base unmatched. The CDR3 has 16 residues. From germline, CDR1 is MNHEY and CDR2 SVGAGI.